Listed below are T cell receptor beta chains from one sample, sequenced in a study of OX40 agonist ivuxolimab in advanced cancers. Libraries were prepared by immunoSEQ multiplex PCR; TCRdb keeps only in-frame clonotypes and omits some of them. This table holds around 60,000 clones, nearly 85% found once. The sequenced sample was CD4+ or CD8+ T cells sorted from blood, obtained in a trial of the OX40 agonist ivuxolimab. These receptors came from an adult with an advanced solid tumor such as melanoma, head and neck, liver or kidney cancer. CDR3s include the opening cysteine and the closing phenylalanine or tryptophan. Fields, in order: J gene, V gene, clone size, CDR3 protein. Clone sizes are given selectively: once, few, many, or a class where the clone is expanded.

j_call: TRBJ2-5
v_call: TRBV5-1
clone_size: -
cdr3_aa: CASSWGTSGRRRGETQYF

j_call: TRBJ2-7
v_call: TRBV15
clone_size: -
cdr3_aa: CATSASGLWGSEQYF

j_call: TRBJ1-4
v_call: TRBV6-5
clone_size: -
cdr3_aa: CASSNQGLNEKLFF

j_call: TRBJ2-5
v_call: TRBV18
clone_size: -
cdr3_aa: CASSPLFQETQYF

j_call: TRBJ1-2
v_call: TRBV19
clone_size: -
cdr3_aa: CASSRGAGSNYGYTF

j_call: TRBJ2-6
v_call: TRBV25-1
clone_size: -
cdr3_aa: CASSPPGGANVLTF

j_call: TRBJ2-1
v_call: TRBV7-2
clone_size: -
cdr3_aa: CASSSVLEQFF

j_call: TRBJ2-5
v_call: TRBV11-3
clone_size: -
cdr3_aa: CASSYRGGREETQYF

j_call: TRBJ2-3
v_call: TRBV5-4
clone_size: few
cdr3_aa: CASSFGGGRAPDTQYF

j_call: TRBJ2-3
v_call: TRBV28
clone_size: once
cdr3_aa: CASSSLLGAGRLAEFTDTQYF

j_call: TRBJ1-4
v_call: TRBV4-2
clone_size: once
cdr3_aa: CASSESERGEKLFF

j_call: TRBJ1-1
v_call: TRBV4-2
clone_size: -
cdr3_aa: CASSGGGTGGMNTEAFF

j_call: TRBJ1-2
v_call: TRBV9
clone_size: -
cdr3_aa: CASSVASSNYGYTF

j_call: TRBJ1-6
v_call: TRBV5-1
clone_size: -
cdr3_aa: CASRQGADSPLHF

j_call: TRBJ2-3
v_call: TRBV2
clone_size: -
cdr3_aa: CASSGGPADTQYF

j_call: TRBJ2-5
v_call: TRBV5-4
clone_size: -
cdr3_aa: CASSLAARRGETQYF

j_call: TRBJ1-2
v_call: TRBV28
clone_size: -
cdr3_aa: CASSAQGGGYTF

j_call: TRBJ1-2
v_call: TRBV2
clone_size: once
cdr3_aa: CASSVRGRAYGYTF